This T cell receptor (beta chain) emerged from a study of vaccination and CD4 T cells after COVID-19. Across the study: Vaccinees got either two BNT162b2 doses or two mRNA-1273 doses. Study observations and caveats: Convalescent patients had a median roughly 87% of post-vaccine SARS-CoV-2-reactive clones that were detected only after vaccination, not before it. In convalescent patients, 304 of 307 vaccine-specific clones were mono-reactive for SARS-CoV-2 spike.

Notes on this clonotype: Its antigen is as yet unknown.

The study sequenced cultured CD4+ T cell DNA using the Oncomine TCR Beta short-read assay. TCRdb re-called the PCR reads through MiXCR, storing one row per CDR3 protein. The table records about 11,000 distinct CDR3 sequences, about two thirds of them present only once. Treatment defined: approximately nine-day PBMC culture with coronavirus spike peptide pools or control peptides (ViraFEST assay). The specimen sequenced was CD4+ T cells from blood, cultured in vitro. This receptor was identified in a human donor who had recovered from COVID-19.

This CDR3 reads CATLEYTGELFF. The CDR3 DNA sequence: TGTGCCACCTTAGAGTACACCGGGGAGCTGTTTTTT. The chain recombines TRBV15 with TRBJ2-2; unclear D gene. Germline loops: CDR1 LNHNV, CDR2 YYDKDF (reference sequence). The CDR3 has 12 amino acids. V was clipped by 8 bases and J by 3 bases, with 7 bases between them.